This TCR beta chain was obtained from a study of blood T cell repertoires in COVID-19. Across the whole study: The samples span acute and convalescent COVID-19 from the United States, Italy and Spain. PBMCs, B-cell-depleted T cells, or T cells were the source of the cDNA or gDNA that made up the material.

The CDR3 is made up of 15 amino acids. Germline V gives CDR1 SGHRS, CDR2 YFSETQ. Between the trimmed V and J ends, which lost 1 base and 3 bases, there was a span of 11 bases. As originally analysed: Cell counts per sample came from amplifying reference gene primers. Sequencing used immunoSEQ multiplex PCR; TCRdb keeps in-frame clones, though not all of them. The V and J calls and clone size come from that table; D and trimming were worked out from the DNA. Among under 200,000 clones, under 90% were seen once, and the ten largest hold 13% to 15%. The chain joins TRBV5-1 to TRBJ1-5; a possible D gene is TRBD1 (6 bases). Sequenced: peripheral blood. The receptor was isolated from a woman aged 70-85 years with COVID-19, enrolled during active disease. The CDR3 nucleotides read TGCGCCAGCAGCTTGAACAGGGACCCCAATCAGCCCCAGCATTTT. Translating gives CASSLNRDPNQPQHF. The variable domain in full, completed from reference TRBV5-1 and TRBJ1-5, reads KAGVTQTPRYLIKTRGQQVTLSCSPISGHRSVSWYQQTPGQGLQFLFEYFSETQRNKGNFPGRFSGRQFSNSRSEMNVSTLELGDSALYLCASSLNRDPNQPQHFGDGTRLSIL.